This T cell receptor beta chain was recovered during a study of beta chain features in type 1 diabetes. Study-level information: There were some 98 million sorted cells examined across all samples. Overall study findings and caveats: Within the patient group, naive, central memory and Treg TCRB repertoires appeared more similar to each other than within healthy donors.

The sequenced template was cDNA made from the entire isolated RNA. An average around 3.5 million reads came from naive, central memory and regulatory T cell samples. Profiling relied on immunoSEQ multiplex PCR, and the TCRdb table lists in-frame clones only, not all of them. The sample carries 350,000 or so clones, around a fifth recorded once. Germline V CDR1 and CDR2: SGDLS, YYNGEE. Losses at the gene ends were 4 bases for V and 0 bases for J; bases not matched to a gene: 5. CDR3 length equals 15 residues. This clone was seen a few times. Its antigen is unidentified. This rearrangement joins TRBV9 to TRBJ2-3, with TRBD1 matching over 7 bases. The sequence derives from a woman younger than 35 in good health. The sequencing sample was made of naive CD4+ T cells from blood. As DNA, the CDR3 is TGTGCCAGCAGCAACCGGGACAGAAGCACAGATACGCAGTATTTT. Encoded protein: CASSNRDRSTDTQYF.